These 13 T cell receptor beta chains were sequenced from one sample in a study of CD8+CD57+ T cells in acquired aplastic anemia. TCR beta VDJ and CDR3 profiles were obtained from a genomic DNA template. TCRdb recomputed calls from the reads with MiXCR, one row per CDR3 protein. This sample carries some 290,000 distinct CDR3 sequences, 55% to 60% of them seen once, and the ten largest clones take around 8%. The specimen sequenced was sorted CD4+, CD8+, or CD8+CD57+ T cells (not recorded which) from PBMCs. The receptors derive from a human donor with severe aplastic anemia or a healthy control (not recorded which).

As for this clonotype: The junction shows a germline mismatch at one end, possibly a read error. The chain joins TRBV11-2 to TRBJ2-7; D may be TRBD1 or TRBD2 (6 bases each). CDR3 length: 17 amino acids. Germline lookup yields CDR1 SGHAT and CDR2 FQNNGV. The CDR3 DNA follows: TGTGCCGGCAGCTTAAATTTGGGGGGCCCTAGCTCCTACGAGCAGTACTTC. Its translation is CAGSLNLGGPSSYEQYF.

This chain connects TRBV5-5 to TRBJ1-4; D not certain. V lost 2 bases, J lost 1 base, and 9 bases lay in between. The CDR3 runs 15 residues. In germline, CDR1 is SGHKS, CDR2 YYEKEE (reference sequence). CDR3 nucleotide sequence: TGTGCCAGCAGCTTAGTTGGGATAACTAATGAAAAACTGTTTTTT. This translates into CASSLVGITNEKLFF.

The chain combines TRBV5-4 with TRBJ2-7, with D tentatively TRBD2 (5 bases). Between the trimmed V and J ends, which lost 4 bases and 4 bases, there was a span of 15 bases. The V gene's germline CDR1 is SGHNT and CDR2 YYREEE (reference sequence). The CDR3 length is 14 residues. This CDR3 reads CASSHGRREYEQYF. CDR3 coding DNA: TGTGCCAGCAGCCATGGGAGACGGGAATACGAGCAGTACTTC. Together with reference TRBV5-4 and TRBJ2-7, the CDR3 gives the full variable domain: ETGVTQSPTHLIKTRGQQVTLRCSSQSGHNTVSWYQQALGQGPQFIFQYYREEENGRGNFPPRFSGLQFPNYSSELNVNALELDDSALYLCASSHGRREYEQYFGPGTRLTVT.

This clonotype was counted many times. The chain carries TRBV6-8 and TRBJ1-4; 8 bases are shared with TRBD1. The germline V gene encodes CDR1 MNHGY and CDR2 SAAAGT. V lost 4 bases and J lost 3; bases outside the gene matches: 7. The CDR3 totals 16 residues. The CDR3 is CASSLLQGAPNEKLFF. CDR3 sequence (DNA): TGTGCCAGCAGTTTGCTGCAGGGGGCACCTAATGAAAAACTGTTTTTT.

On this clonotype itself: One end of the junction varies from germline; a read error may be responsible. V gene TRBV19 combines with J gene TRBJ2-1; 8 positions match TRBD2. CDR3 length: 14 residues. CDR1 LNHDA and CDR2 SQIVND come from the germline V gene (reference sequence). Here the CDR3 DNA reads TGTGCCAGTAAAGGCGGGGGGCCTCTCAATGGGCAGTTCTTC. Translation gives CASKGGGPLNGQFF.

Of note for this clonotype: The conserved phenylalanine or tryptophan is not found at the CDR3 terminus, so this likely reflects a read error. This chain joins TRBV5-1 and TRBJ1-2, with a possible D match to TRBD1 (6 bases). The CDR3 is made up of 14 amino acids. The germline CDR1 and CDR2 sequences are SGHRS and YFSETQ. This chain's CDR3 is CASGLNQGTYGYTS. CDR3 coding DNA: TGCGCCAGCGGCTTGAACCAGGGGACCTATGGCTACACCTCC.

This clonotype was recorded at least ten times. This chain joins TRBV2 and TRBJ1-2; tentative D call: TRBD1 (5 bases). The V and J ends lost 7 bases and 5 bases respectively, with 17 bases between them. There are 14 residues in the CDR3. The germline V gene has CDR1 SNHLY and CDR2 FYNNEI. CDR3: CASTGGGGGYGYTF. The CDR3 DNA reads TGTGCCAGCACCGGCGGGGGGGGTGGGTATGGCTACACCTTC.

Concerning this clonotype itself: The junction departs from germline at one end; a sequencing error may be responsible. CDR3 residues: CSASFPSGGQIQEIQYF. The CDR3 region has the DNA TGCAGTGCTAGCTTTCCTAGCGGGGGGCAGATCCAAGAGATCCAGTACTTC. This chain links TRBV20-1 with TRBJ2-5; 11 bases are a match to TRBD2. The CDR3 is 17 amino acids. Germline-derived CDR1 and CDR2 are DFQATT and SNEGSKA (reference sequence).

In its sample, this clonotype was seen a few times. The rearrangement links TRBV20-1 to TRBJ2-7; D unresolved. Looked up from germline, CDR1 is DFQATT and CDR2 is SNEGSKA (reference sequence). V was trimmed by 5 bases and J by 4 bases, leaving 12 bases between them. The CDR3 totals 12 residues. The CDR3 loop reads CSAGVQAYEQYF. CDR3 in DNA: TGCAGTGCTGGAGTGCAGGCGTACGAGCAGTACTTC.

The gene calls are TRBV10-3 and TRBJ2-5; maybe TRBD2 (6 bases). V lost 10 bases, J lost 2 bases, and 14 bases lay in between. CDR1 ENHRY and CDR2 SYGVKD come from the germline V gene. The CDR3 loop spans 13 amino acids. The CDR3: CATGGARQETQYF. CDR3 DNA: TGTGCCACCGGGGGTGCTCGGCAAGAGACCCAGTACTTC.

The V call is TRBV29-1, the J call TRBJ2-5; D not resolved. The V end lost 7 bases, the J end lost 5 bases, and 20 bases lay between the germline ends. This CDR3 contains 14 residues. The germline CDR1 and CDR2 sequences are SQVTM and ANQGSEA. This CDR3 reads CSGVITFREETQYF. CDR3 sequence (DNA): TGCAGCGGGGTTATAACCTTCAGAGAGGAGACCCAGTACTTC.

In this sample, this clonotype turned up many times. The chain employs TRBV20-1 and TRBJ1-6; tentatively, D is TRBD1 (5 bases). V lost 0 bases and J lost 8, with 11 bases in between. CDR3 length equals 14 residues. CDR1 is DFQATT and CDR2 is SNEGSKA in the germline V gene (reference sequence). The CDR3, as DNA: TGCAGTGCTAGAGAGGGCAGGGTGGATTCACCCCTCCACTTT. Encoded protein: CSAREGRVDSPLHF.

The chain uses TRBV11-3 and TRBJ2-1, with TRBD1 matching 8 bases. Germline V gene lookup returns CDR1 SGHNT and CDR2 YENEEA. The ends lost 8 bases at V and 3 bases at J; junction bases unmatched: 6. The CDR3 is 14 amino acids. The CDR3: CASSGTGVYNEQFF. The CDR3 DNA is TGTGCCAGCTCCGGGACAGGAGTCTACAATGAGCAGTTCTTC.